The sequence of this T cell receptor beta chain was determined in a study of tumor-infiltrating lymphocytes in primary liver carcinoma. The overall study: The neoplasms were of stage T1-T3 N0M0, with dimensions of roughly 4.2 to 11 cm across.

Making TCR beta cDNA involved approximately 520 ng total RNA and a constant-region primer. Sequencing libraries for TCR beta derived from three nested multiplex PCR rounds that used slightly modified ARM-PCR. Running roughly 10 cycles apiece, the first two PCR rounds relied on TRBV1-TRBV30 forward primers together with a C-beta reverse primer. TCRdb itself ran the multiplex PCR reads through MiXCR, one entry per CDR3 protein. This table has roughly 32,000 distinct CDR3 sequences, 70% to 80% appearing once. For this clonotype: The junction departs from the called germline gene at one end, perhaps through a read error.

Starting material for RNA and DNA co-extraction consisted of roughly 18-34 mg of unsorted bulk tissue. The CDR3 sequence is 18 residues long. CDR1 and CDR2 from the germline V gene are SQVTM and ANQGSEA. The chain is built from TRBV29-1 and TRBJ1-2; D uncertain. What was sequenced was liver tumor tissue from sampling region 4. The subset is: tumor region T4, right-lateral pole. The TCR was taken from a man aged 35 to 55 with primary liver carcinoma and hepatitis B virus infection. In nucleotides, the CDR3 is TGCAGCGTTGGGGCACCAACAGCAACTCAATTGGCTAACTATGGCTGCACCTTC. This gives the protein CSVGAPTATQLANYGCTF.